This T cell receptor (beta chain) was obtained from a study of PD-L1 blockade in urothelial cancer. Only in-frame clones appear in the TCRdb table, and some are missing; sequencing was by immunoSEQ multiplex PCR. Here the sample spans some 51,000 clones, more than 75% being singletons. Time point indicated: peripheral blood 6 weeks after treatment start. Each patient's cancer was a locally advanced or metastatic urothelial carcinoma. The sample holds a few counts of this clone. Germline CDR1 ENHRY, CDR2 SYGVKD. Trimming took 8 bases from V and 4 from J, leaving 8 bases between them. There are 11 residues in the CDR3.

The chain recombines TRBV10-3 with TRBJ2-5; tentative D call: TRBD2 (5 bases). Material: PBMCs, obtained around atezolizumab (anti-PD-L1) treatment. The TCR sequence derives from a man in his sixties with urothelial cancer. The CDR3 reads CAIGAGETQYF. The CDR3 coding sequence is TGTGCCATCGGTGCGGGAGAGACCCAGTACTTC.